The entry below describes one T cell receptor beta chain. Its antigen target is currently unknown. Nothing much larger sits one base from this clone, and base qualities are not available. Genomic DNA was isolated from the sorted cells so that the TCRbeta CDR3 region could be sequenced. The immunoSEQ Assay was used for sequencing of TCRbeta CDR3 regions. TCRdb re-hosts the immuneACCESS table, in-frame sequences only. Its copies lack some clones; in the studies checked, an unresolved V gene accounts for under half of them, and the cause for the rest is not known. Within this sample are some 50,000 clones, with 75% to 90% of them counted one time only. Roughly 4.8% of the sample rests with the top ten. The trial excluded patients who had a history of autoimmune disease or who were on systemic immunosuppression. Peripheral blood for TCR sequencing was collected from all dose cohorts at baseline, on cycle 4 day 1, and on cycle 7 day 1. The samples were drawn from a first-in-human, open-label, multicenter phase I dose-escalation trial of ivuxolimab. Adults with locally advanced or metastatic melanoma, renal cell, hepatocellular, or head and neck squamous cell carcinoma were enrolled in the trial. Before TCR sequencing, CD4+ T cells and CD8+ T cells from peripheral blood were sorted into separate populations.

The data belong to a study of OX40 agonist ivuxolimab in advanced cancers. About the full investigation: The costimulatory receptor OX40 (CD134) was targeted by ivuxolimab, a fully human IgG2 agonistic monoclonal antibody. Patients were allowed to have had prior anti-PD-1, anti-PD-L1 or anti-CTLA-4 therapy, and 30% to 40% of the dose-escalation patients had been treated with checkpoint inhibitors. Of the approximately 54 patients in dose escalation, 19 had hepatocellular carcinoma, approximately 15 had melanoma, 9 had renal cell carcinoma and 9 had head and neck cancer. A male proportion of under 85% and a mean age of around 60 years, ranging from roughly 23 to 90, were recorded for the dose-escalation cohort. The purpose of peripheral TCRbeta sequencing was to test whether ivuxolimab changed TCR sequence diversity and led to clonal T-cell expansion. The paper covers the monotherapy dose-escalation part of the phase I ivuxolimab trial, which included N of about 50 patients. Intravenous ivuxolimab was administered to patients every 2 weeks at six dose levels: 0.01, 0.1, 0.3, 1.5, 3 and 10 mg/kg. Three dose-escalation patients achieved partial responses, one with hepatocellular carcinoma and two with cutaneous melanoma.

Points the paper makes about the study in general: Antigen specificity was not determined for the clonally expanded peripheral T cells. In the 0.1-3.0 mg/kg groups, partial responders had among the lowest normalized peripheral clonal expansion, particularly in CD8+ T cells. Low levels of normalized T-cell clonal expansion were also seen in some patients who did not respond. At doses from 0.1 to 3.0 mg/kg, clonal expansion was seen in both CD4+ and CD8+ blood T cells between baseline and week 6. On average, CD8+ T cells showed more expanded clones than CD4+ T cells after ivuxolimab.

Including cysteine and phenylalanine, the CDR3 has 13 amino acids. The entry retains the CDR3 DNA only, 39 bases that are in frame from base 1. CDR1 MGHRA and CDR2 YSYEKL were looked up in the germline V gene. V and J lose 0 bases and 5 bases, and a span of 8 bases separates them. The TCR sequence derives from an adult with an advanced solid tumor such as melanoma, head and neck, liver or kidney cancer. The material was CD4+ or CD8+ T cells sorted from blood, obtained in a trial of the OX40 agonist ivuxolimab. The rearrangement joined TRBV4-1 to TRBJ2-7; TRBD2 is a weak D gene call, 5 bases matching. The CDR3 has the sequence CASSQERDNEQYF. The DNA is as follows: TGCGCCAGCAGCCAAGAGAGGGATAACGAGCAGTACTTC.